The rows below give T cell receptor beta chains drawn from one sample of a study of blood T cell repertoires in COVID-19. Clones were sequenced by immunoSEQ multiplex PCR, and TCRdb holds only the in-frame ones, with some missing. This sample has roughly 70,000 clones, with approximately 80% found just once. Material: peripheral blood. The receptor set was obtained from a man between 70 and 80 years old with COVID-19, enrolled during active disease. CDR3s include the opening cysteine and the closing phenylalanine or tryptophan. Fields, in order: D gene, V gene, clone size, J gene, CDR3 DNA, CDR3 protein. D genes are given only for firm matches. Only part of the rows carry a size: once, few, many, or a class if the clone is expanded.

>TRBD2|TRBV3-1/TRBV3-2|.|TRBJ2-7
TGTGCCAGCTCCCCGGGACTAGCGGGAGGACCCCCGTCCTACGAGCAGTACTTC
CASSPGLAGGPPSYEQYF
>.|TRBV5-1|.|TRBJ1-6
TGCGCCAGCAGCCTCAAGATCACAAATTCACCCCTCCACTTT
CASSLKITNSPLHF
>.|TRBV7-2|.|TRBJ1-2
TGTGCCAGCAGCCAGGCAGGGGATAACTATGGCTACACCTTC
CASSQAGDNYGYTF
>.|TRBV4-1|.|TRBJ1-3
TGCGCCAGCAGCCAAGATCGTACAGTAGTCTCTGGAAACACCATATATTTT
CASSQDRTVVSGNTIYF
>.|TRBV9|.|TRBJ1-6
TGTGCCAGCAGCGTAGGCGGGGCTTCCTATAATTCACCCCTCCACTTT
CASSVGGASYNSPLHF
>TRBD2|TRBV7-8|.|TRBJ2-7
TGTGCCAGCAGCTTAGTAGGACTAGCAGGGCAGTACTTC
CASSLVGLAGQYF
>.|TRBV28|.|TRBJ1-5
TGTGCCAGCAGTCAATACAGGAATCAGCCCCAGCATTTT
CASSQYRNQPQHF
>.|TRBV2|many|TRBJ2-5
TGTGCCAGCAGTGCTACGGAGTACCAAGAGACCCAGTACTTC
CASSATEYQETQYF
>.|TRBV6-5|.|TRBJ1-1
TGTGCCAGCAGTCCCGCGGGGATGGGTTTCGCTGAAGCTTTCTTT
CASSPAGMGFAEAFF
>TRBD2|TRBV4-2|.|TRBJ2-3
TGTGCCAGCAGCCAGGGGCCCCTAGCGGGAGGACCAGATACGCAGTATTTT
CASSQGPLAGGPDTQYF
>.|TRBV7-9|.|TRBJ1-2
TGTGCCAGCAGCCCCACTGACTCGATCCACTACAAATATGGCTACACCTTC
CASSPTDSIHYKYGYTF
>TRBD1|TRBV28|.|TRBJ1-2
TGTGCCACCTCAGACAGGGTCCGCGGCTACACCTTC
CATSDRVRGYTF
>.|TRBV28|.|TRBJ1-3
TGTGCCAGCAGTTTTGGGGCCCTGGGCAGGGCGGGAAACACCATATATTTT
CASSFGALGRAGNTIYF
>TRBD1|TRBV7-2|.|TRBJ2-7
TGTGCCAGCAGCTTCGACAGGGTCTTCTACGAGCAGTACTTC
CASSFDRVFYEQYF
>TRBD1|TRBV30|.|TRBJ1-6
TGTGCCTGGAGTTTCGGGACAGCCAATTCACCCCTCCACTTT
CAWSFGTANSPLHF
>TRBD1|TRBV7-2|.|TRBJ2-7
TGTGCCAGCAGCTGGACGGGACAGGGGGTTCTGTACGAGCAGTACTTC
CASSWTGQGVLYEQYF
>TRBD1|TRBV13|.|TRBJ2-5
TGTGCCAGCAGCTTAGGAGGGACAGGGGGTGAGACCCAGTACTTC
CASSLGGTGGETQYF
>.|TRBV7-2|once|TRBJ1-4
TGTGCCAGCAGCTTATACAGTAATAATGAAAAACTGTTTTTT
CASSLYSNNEKLFF
>TRBD1|TRBV7-2|.|TRBJ2-7
TGTGCCAGCAGCCTGGGACAGGGCGGGGAGCAGTACTTC
CASSLGQGGEQYF
>TRBD2|TRBV6-4|.|TRBJ2-1
TGTGCCAGCAGTACTAGCGCCTACAATGAGCAGTTCTTC
CASSTSAYNEQFF
>TRBD1|TRBV5-5|.|TRBJ1-1
TGTGCCAGCAGCCTGGAGGGGGCTGTGGGGACTGAAGCTTTCTTT
CASSLEGAVGTEAFF
>.|TRBV27|.|TRBJ1-4
TGTGCCAGCAGAAGGGGGTCGGGATCTGAAAAACTGTTTTTT
CASRRGSGSEKLFF
>.|TRBV7-2|.|TRBJ1-2
TGTGCCAGCAGCTTGAGTAGTAGGGGGTATGGCTACACCTTC
CASSLSSRGYGYTF
>.|TRBV9|.|TRBJ2-7
TGTGCCAGCAGCGTAGTTGGCAGTGCCTACGAGCAGTACTTC
CASSVVGSAYEQYF
>.|TRBV5-4|.|TRBJ2-3
TGTGCCAGCTCGCGGGAAGGGCCCGCAGATACGCAGTATTTT
CASSREGPADTQYF
>TRBD1|TRBV30|.|TRBJ1-1
TGTGCCGCGAGGACAGGGAACATGAACACTGAAGCTTTCTTT
CAARTGNMNTEAFF
>TRBD1|TRBV27|.|TRBJ1-5
TGTGCCAGCAGGGGACAGGGGATCTATAGCAATCAGCCCCAGCATTTT
CASRGQGIYSNQPQHF
>.|TRBV7-3|.|TRBJ2-7
TGTGCCAGCAGCTTATTATCGGGTGGCGAGCAGTACTTC
CASSLLSGGEQYF
>.|TRBV7-2|.|TRBJ1-3
TGTGCCAGCAGCTTAGAGGCAGGGGCAAATCTAGGAAACACCATATATTTT
CASSLEAGANLGNTIYF
>.|TRBV4-2|.|TRBJ2-1
TGTGCCAGCAGCCAAGTCCAGTCCAACTACAATGAGCAGTTCTTC
CASSQVQSNYNEQFF
>TRBD2|TRBV2|.|TRBJ2-3
TGTGCCAGCAATAGCGGGAGTACAGATACGCAGTATTTT
CASNSGSTDTQYF
>.|TRBV12-2|.|TRBJ1-4
TGTGCAAGTATGCGGTATAATGAAAAACTGTTTTTT
CASMRYNEKLFF
>.|TRBV28|.|TRBJ1-2
TGTGCCAGCAGTCCGAACAGCAACTATGGCTACACCTTC
CASSPNSNYGYTF
>.|TRBV30|.|TRBJ1-1
TGTGCCTGGAGTGTAGTACAGGGAATCACTGAAGCTTTCTTT
CAWSVVQGITEAFF
>TRBD2|TRBV10-3|.|TRBJ2-1
TGTGCCAGCGAGGGCCTAGCGGGAGGGGTTGAGCAGTTCTTC
CASEGLAGGVEQFF
>TRBD2|TRBV9|.|TRBJ2-7
TGTGCCAGCAGCGTAGGGGGGACTAGCGGCCAATACGAGCAGTACTTC
CASSVGGTSGQYEQYF
>TRBD1|TRBV19|.|TRBJ1-5
TGTGCCAGTGGGCAGGGGGAGATTTGGAATCAGCCCCAGCATTTT
CASGQGEIWNQPQHF
>TRBD2|TRBV18|.|TRBJ2-1
TGTGCCAGCTCACCACCTAGCGGGAGGCGGAATGAGCAGTTCTTC
CASSPPSGRRNEQFF
>TRBD2|TRBV19|.|TRBJ2-1
TGTGCCAGTACCTCGGGACTAGCGGGAGGGAGGGTTTACAATGAGCAGTTCTTC
CASTSGLAGGRVYNEQFF
>.|TRBV6-6|once|TRBJ1-6
TGTGCCAGCAGTTACCTAGGGGGTGCACCCCTCCACTTT
CASSYLGGAPLHF
>.|TRBV3-1/TRBV3-2|.|TRBJ2-1
TGTGCCAGCAGCCTGGTGCGCAATGAGCAGTTCTTC
CASSLVRNEQFF
>TRBD2|TRBV5-6|few|TRBJ2-1
TGTGCCAGCAGCTCCGGACTAGGAATGGTAGACAATGAGCAGTTCTTC
CASSSGLGMVDNEQFF
>TRBD1|TRBV4-3|.|TRBJ1-4
TGCGCCAGCAGTCAACAACCGGGACAGGGTGAAAAACTGTTTTTT
CASSQQPGQGEKLFF
>.|TRBV9|.|TRBJ2-3
TGTGCCAGCAGCGTAGGGGCGGGGAGCACAGATACGCAGTATTTT
CASSVGAGSTDTQYF
>TRBD1|TRBV29-1|.|TRBJ1-5
TGCAGCGTCCAAGGACAGGACAATCAGCCCCAGCATTTT
CSVQGQDNQPQHF